The rows below give T cell receptor beta chains drawn from one sample of a study of T cell responses to AZD1222 COVID-19 vaccine. Profiling relied on immunoSEQ multiplex PCR, and the TCRdb table lists in-frame clones only, not all of them. Counted here are approximately 93,000 clones, approximately 89% occurring once; the ten biggest clones make up around 6%. Sequencing was performed on peripheral blood, taken 28 days after the second AZD1222 dose. These receptors came from an adult who received the AZD1222 COVID-19 vaccine. CDR3s include the opening cysteine and the closing phenylalanine or tryptophan. D genes are given only for firm matches. Rows give clone size only sometimes, using once, few, many, or a class for an expanded clone.

13	once	TRBV4-1	TRBJ2-7	-	TGCGCCAGCAGCCAAGGGTTGAGCTACGAGCAGTACTTC	CASSQGLSYEQYF
13	-	TRBV7-3	TRBJ1-1	-	TGTGCCAGCAGCCATGCATCAGGCCGTGAAGCTTTCTTT	CASSHASGREAFF
13	-	TRBV19	TRBJ1-4	-	TGTGCCAGTAATGCAGGGACCGTCGGAAAACTGTTTTTT	CASNAGTVGKLFF
13	-	TRBV28	TRBJ2-7	-	TGTGCCAGCAGTTTGGGCAGGGGATACGAGCAGTACTTC	CASSLGRGYEQYF
15	-	TRBV18	TRBJ2-3	TRBD2	TGTGCCAGCTCACCTCTAGCGGGGGACACAGATACGCAGTATTTT	CASSPLAGDTDTQYF
14	-	TRBV7-2	TRBJ1-1	-	TGTGCCAGCAGCTTGCTTAGGGTGAGCACTGAAGCTTTCTTT	CASSLLRVSTEAFF
16	once	TRBV2	TRBJ1-2	TRBD1	TGTGCCAGCAACCCGGGACAGGGATATTCTAACTATGGCTACACCTTC	CASNPGQGYSNYGYTF
16	-	TRBV5-6	TRBJ1-6	TRBD1	TGTGCCAGCAGCTTAGGACAGGTTTCCTATAATTCACCCCTCCACTTT	CASSLGQVSYNSPLHF
15	-	TRBV5-4	TRBJ2-2	-	TGTGCCAGCAGCGGATTTACAGAAGTCACCGGGGAGCTGTTTTTT	CASSGFTEVTGELFF
15	-	TRBV5-6	TRBJ1-5	-	TGTGCCAGCAGCTTGCTTGGAAATAGCAATCAGCCCCAGCATTTT	CASSLLGNSNQPQHF
13	-	TRBV20-1	TRBJ1-1	-	TGCAGTGCTAGTTACAGGGCGATGGGTGAAGCTTTCTTT	CSASYRAMGEAFF
11	-	TRBV5-6	TRBJ1-2	-	TGTGCCAGCAGCGCCTCTGCGGGCTACACCTTC	CASSASAGYTF
12	-	TRBV5-1	TRBJ2-2	-	TGCGCCAGCAGCTTATCCCTCGGGGAGCTGTTTTTT	CASSLSLGELFF
15	-	TRBV19	TRBJ1-1	TRBD1	TGTGCCAGTAGCTCCGGGACAGGGACGAACACTGAAGCTTTCTTT	CASSSGTGTNTEAFF
14	-	TRBV28	TRBJ2-1	TRBD2	TGTGCCAGCAGGGGCCTAGCGGCCTACAATGAGCAGTTCTTC	CASRGLAAYNEQFF
17	-	TRBV4-1	TRBJ2-2	-	TGCGCCAGCAGCCAAGGACTAGCGGGACAGGGGGCCGGGGAGCTGTTTTTT	CASSQGLAGQGAGELFF
15	-	TRBV4-1	TRBJ1-5	-	TGCGCCAGCAGCCAAGGGGACGGTCTGCGTCAGCCCCAGCATTTT	CASSQGDGLRQPQHF
16	-	TRBV2	TRBJ2-1	TRBD2	TGTGCCAGCAGTGCACGCGGGGGGCCCCTCCTCAATGAGCAGTTCTTC	CASSARGGPLLNEQFF
15	-	TRBV14	TRBJ2-5	-	TGTGCCAGCAGCCGCTTCTACGCGGTGCAAGAGACCCAGTACTTC	CASSRFYAVQETQYF
13	once	TRBV3-1/TRBV3-2	TRBJ1-1	TRBD1	TGTGCCAGCAGCCACGCGGGGGACAGTGAAGCTTTCTTT	CASSHAGDSEAFF
13	once	TRBV7-8	TRBJ1-1	-	TGTGCCAGCAGCTCGGGGGTTAGGGCTGAAGCTTTCTTT	CASSSGVRAEAFF
13	once	TRBV9	TRBJ1-1	-	TGTGCCAGCAGCGTTGCAGTCGGCTCTGAAGCTTTCTTT	CASSVAVGSEAFF
15	-	TRBV11-3	TRBJ1-2	TRBD1	TGTGCCAGCAGCTTAGGGGACAGGGGCGACTATGGCTACACCTTC	CASSLGDRGDYGYTF
18	-	TRBV19	TRBJ2-1	-	TGTGCCAGTAGCCACCTCCTCGGGGGGCTGGTCGGTAACAATGAGCAGTTCTTC	CASSHLLGGLVGNNEQFF
14	-	TRBV3-1/TRBV3-2	TRBJ1-3	-	TGTGCCAGCAGCCCGGGACCGACTGGAAACACCATATATTTT	CASSPGPTGNTIYF
13	-	TRBV20-1	TRBJ1-2	-	TGCAGTGCTAGTGGAGGGGGTGGGTATGGCTACACCTTC	CSASGGGGYGYTF
16	-	TRBV5-1	TRBJ1-2	TRBD1	TGCGCCAGCAGCAGTTTCCCGGGACAGGGAGGCTCTGGCTACACCTTC	CASSSFPGQGGSGYTF
16	-	TRBV7-8	TRBJ1-4	TRBD1	TGTGCCAGCAGCCCCCGGACAGGGACCTCTAATGAAAAACTGTTTTTT	CASSPRTGTSNEKLFF
12	-	TRBV6-6	TRBJ1-1	-	TGTGCCAGCAGACCCGGGACGGAGTTGGTTTTCTTT	CASRPGTELVFF
15	-	TRBV12-5	TRBJ1-2	-	TGTGCTAGTGGTTTGGTAGGGCGGCCGACTTATGGCTACACCTTC	CASGLVGRPTYGYTF
12	-	TRBV25-1	TRBJ2-6	-	TGTGCCAGCAAATCTGGGGCCAACGTCCTGACTTTC	CASKSGANVLTF
13	once	TRBV28	TRBJ1-5	-	TGTGCCAGCAGTTTGTCGGGCAATCAGCCCCAGCATTTT	CASSLSGNQPQHF
13	-	TRBV7-9	TRBJ1-1	-	TGTGCCAGCAGGTCAGGGTCGAACACTGAAGCTTTCTTT	CASRSGSNTEAFF
13	-	TRBV30	TRBJ1-3	-	TGTGCCTGGGATCAAACTTCTGGAAACACCATATATTTT	CAWDQTSGNTIYF
13	-	TRBV12-5	TRBJ2-5	TRBD1	TGTGCTAGTGGACAGGGACAGCTAGAGACCCAGTACTTC	CASGQGQLETQYF
17	-	TRBV7-2	TRBJ2-3	TRBD2	TGTGCCAGCAGCTCCAAAGAACGCGGGGGGTACGCAGATACGCAGTATTTT	CASSSKERGGYADTQYF